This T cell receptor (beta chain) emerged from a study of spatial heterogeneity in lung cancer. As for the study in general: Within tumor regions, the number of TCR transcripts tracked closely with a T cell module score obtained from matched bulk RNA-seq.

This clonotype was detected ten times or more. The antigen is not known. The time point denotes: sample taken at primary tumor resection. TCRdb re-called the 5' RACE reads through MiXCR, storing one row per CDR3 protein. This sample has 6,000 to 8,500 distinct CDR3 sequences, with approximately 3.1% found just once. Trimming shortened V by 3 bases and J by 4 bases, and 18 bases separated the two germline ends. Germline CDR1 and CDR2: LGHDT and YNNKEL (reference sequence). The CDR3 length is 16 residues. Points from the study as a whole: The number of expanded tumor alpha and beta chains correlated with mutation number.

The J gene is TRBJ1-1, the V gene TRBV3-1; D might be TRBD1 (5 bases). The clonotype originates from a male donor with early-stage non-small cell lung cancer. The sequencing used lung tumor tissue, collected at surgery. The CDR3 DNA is TGTGCCAGCAGCCAGGGGAAAGTAGGGGTGGTCACTGAAGCTTTCTTT. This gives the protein CASSQGKVGVVTEAFF.